The T cell receptor beta chain under discussion was sequenced for a study of shared clonotypes between healthy human individuals. Germline trimming cut 7 bases from V and 0 bases from J; bases unmatched to any gene: 6. From germline, CDR1 is LNHDA and CDR2 SQIVND (reference sequence). The CDR3 totals 15 residues. The sample holds a few counts of this clone. The data were produced by immunoSEQ multiplex PCR, yet TCRdb's version contains in-frame clones alone and is incomplete. The sample comprises hundreds of thousands of clones, about 74% of which are singletons, and under 2% rests with the top ten. The specimen sequenced was memory CD4+ T cells sorted from blood. Subset here: CD45RA-negative fraction. The origin of this receptor is a woman aged 25 to 45 in good health. The gene calls are TRBV19 and TRBJ2-1; 7 positions match TRBD2. CDR3 residues: CASNWGGSSYNEQFF. For the CDR3, the DNA is TGTGCCAGTAATTGGGGCGGGAGCTCCTACAATGAGCAGTTCTTC.